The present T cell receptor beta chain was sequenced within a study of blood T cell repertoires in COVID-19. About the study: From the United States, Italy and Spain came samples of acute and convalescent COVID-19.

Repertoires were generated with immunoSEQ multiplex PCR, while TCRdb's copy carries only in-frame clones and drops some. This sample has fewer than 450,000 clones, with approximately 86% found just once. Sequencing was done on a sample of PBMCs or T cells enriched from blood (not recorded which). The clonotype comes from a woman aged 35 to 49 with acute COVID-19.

CDR3 in DNA: TGCGCCAGCAGCCAAGAGCAGGATCAGCCCCAGCATTTT. Translation: CASSQEQDQPQHF. V gene TRBV4-1 combines with J gene TRBJ1-5; D is unclear. CDR1 MGHRA and CDR2 YSYEKL come from the germline V gene. The CDR3 has 13 residues. Trimming cost V 0 bases and J 5 bases, with 5 bases left between them.